These 13 T cell receptor beta chains originate from one sample sequenced in a study of blood T cell repertoires in COVID-19. Profiling relied on immunoSEQ multiplex PCR, and the TCRdb table lists in-frame clones only, not all of them. This sample has about 75,000 clones; approximately 87% occur once, and the top ten carry over 2%. Specimen: peripheral blood. These receptors were obtained from a human donor in a cohort sampled during active COVID-19.

This clone was detected a few times. The V and J genes are TRBV10-3 and TRBJ2-1, with 8 bases lining up with TRBD2. Germline V gene sequence: CDR1 ENHRY, CDR2 SYGVKD. The CDR3 is 17 amino acids. With 5 bases clipped from V and 0 bases from J, the junction kept 9 bases outside the gene matches. CDR3 sequence reads: CAISPGLAPSSYNEQFF. DNA of the CDR3: TGTGCCATCAGTCCTGGACTAGCTCCGAGCTCCTACAATGAGCAGTTCTTC.

V usage is TRBV5-4 and J usage is TRBJ2-1, with TRBD1 matching over 10 bases. Per the germline V gene, CDR1 is SGHNT and CDR2 is YYREEE (reference sequence). The CDR3 has 15 residues. V lost 7 bases and J lost 6; bases outside the gene matches: 10. CDR3 sequence (DNA): TGTGCCAGCTTGGGAACCGGGACAGGGGTCAATGAGCAGTTCTTC. As protein: CASLGTGTGVNEQFF. Variable domain in full (rest from reference TRBV5-4 and TRBJ2-1): ETGVTQSPTHLIKTRGQQVTLRCSSQSGHNTVSWYQQALGQGPQFIFQYYREEENGRGNFPPRFSGLQFPNYSSELNVNALELDDSALYLCASLGTGTGVNEQFFGPGTRLTVL.

This chain connects TRBV9 to TRBJ1-5; D may be TRBD1 (5 bases). The CDR3 loop spans 17 amino acids. V lost 0 bases and J 0 bases, leaving 13 bases between the germline ends. The germline CDR1 and CDR2 sequences are SGDLS and YYNGEE. The CDR3 DNA reads TGTGCCAGCAGCGTAGGAGACAGACCTTATAGCAATCAGCCCCAGCATTTT. It yields the protein CASSVGDRPYSNQPQHF.

This chain links TRBV6-6 with TRBJ2-7, with 9 bases fitting TRBD1. CDR1 is MNHNY, CDR2 SVGAGI, per germline (reference sequence). The V gene end was trimmed by 0 bases and the J gene end by 4 bases; junction bases not matched to a gene: 4. This CDR3 comprises 15 residues. The CDR3 loop is CASSYSTGGQYEQYF. The CDR3 DNA reads as TGTGCCAGCAGTTACTCTACAGGGGGCCAGTACGAGCAGTACTTC.

V and J are TRBV28 and TRBJ2-3; 9 nucleotides line up with TRBD2. CDR1 is MDHEN and CDR2 is SYDVKM in the germline V gene. J was trimmed by 3 bases and V by 8 bases; bases with no gene match: 18. The CDR3 totals 18 residues. DNA of the CDR3: TGTGCCAGCCGCCAAGGGGGGGTTCTAGCGGGATTTACAGATACGCAGTATTTT. This codes for CASRQGGVLAGFTDTQYF.

This chain links TRBV6-4 with TRBJ2-1; 9 bases match TRBD1. Germline assignment: CDR1 MRHNA and CDR2 SNTAGT. The CDR3 has 16 residues. J lost 3 bases, V lost 0 bases, and 3 bases had no gene match. The CDR3 loop reads CASSDSPGQGYNEQFF. DNA of the CDR3: TGTGCCAGCAGTGACTCGCCGGGACAGGGCTACAATGAGCAGTTCTTC.

This clone was observed a single time. The rearrangement joins TRBV19 to TRBJ2-7; tentative D call: TRBD1 (5 bases). The germline V gene encodes CDR1 LNHDA and CDR2 SQIVND (reference sequence). Trimming pared 3 bases from V and 5 bases from J, leaving 17 bases between. The CDR3 extends over 15 amino acids. Here the CDR3 reads CASSIGQGFNHEQYF. DNA for the CDR3: TGTGCCAGTAGTATTGGCCAGGGTTTTAATCACGAGCAGTACTTC. The full variable domain, its missing parts supplied by reference TRBV19 and TRBJ2-7, is DGGITQSPKYLFRKEGQNVTLSCEQNLNHDAMYWYRQDPGQGLRLIYYSQIVNDFQKGDIAEGYSVSREKKESFPLTVTSAQKNPTAFYLCASSIGQGFNHEQYFGPGTRLTVT.

The chain has TRBV6-2 or TRBV6-3 and TRBJ1-6, with D hard to call. Germline V gives CDR1 MNHEY, CDR2 SVGEGT. V was cut by 4 bases and J by 10 bases, with 11 bases left in between. This CDR3 is built from 13 residues. CDR3 nucleotides: TGTGCCAGCAGTTTGGGCAGCGGGTCACCCCTCCACTTT. Translation: CASSLGSGSPLHF.

The chain combines TRBV12-3 or TRBV12-4 with TRBJ1-2, with a tentative D call TRBD1 (5 bases). The CDR3 consists of 13 residues. V was pared by 7 bases and J by 4 bases, with 13 bases between. The CDR3 reads CASTLGEGYGYTF. The CDR3 DNA sequence: TGTGCCAGCACCTTGGGGGAGGGCTATGGCTACACCTTC.

This CDR3 reads CASSQDPGTSGSRNIQYF. As DNA, the CDR3 is TGCGCCAGCAGCCAGGACCCTGGGACTAGCGGGAGCCGGAACATTCAGTACTTC. The genes are TRBV4-3 and TRBJ2-4; 14 bases are a match to TRBD2. Germline CDR1 and CDR2: LGHNA and YSLEER. This CDR3 contains 18 residues. Trimming cost V 3 bases and J 7 bases; bases outside gene matches: 11.

This chain joins TRBV7-6 and TRBJ2-2; D gene ambiguous. V lost 3 bases, J lost 6 bases, and 5 bases lay in between. The V gene's germline CDR1 is SGHVS and CDR2 FNYEAQ. This CDR3 spans 12 amino acids. The CDR3 reads CASSFVAGELFF. CDR3 DNA: TGTGCCAGCAGCTTCGTAGCCGGGGAGCTGTTTTTT.

The chain carries TRBV25-1 and TRBJ1-3, with 7 bases fitting TRBD1. J lost 0 bases, V lost 3 bases, and 11 bases had no gene match. This CDR3 has 18 residues. Germline CDR1 reads MGHDK; CDR2 reads SYGVNS. Here the CDR3 reads CASSDWETGPSSGNTIYF. The DNA of the CDR3 is TGTGCCAGCAGTGATTGGGAGACAGGGCCAAGCTCTGGAAACACCATATATTTT. The variable domain in full, completed from reference TRBV25-1 and TRBJ1-3, reads EADIYQTPRYLVIGTGKKITLECSQTMGHDKMYWYQQDPGMELHLIHYSYGVNSTEKGDLSSESTVSRIRTEHFPLTLESARPSHTSQYLCASSDWETGPSSGNTIYFGEGSWLTVV.

The rearrangement uses TRBV27 and TRBJ1-3, with D possibly being TRBD1 (6 bases). V was clipped by 4 bases and J by 0 bases, with 16 bases between them. Looked up from germline, CDR1 is MNHEY and CDR2 is SMNVEV (reference sequence). The CDR3 is 17 residues long. Here the CDR3 reads CASSSLQGPISGNTIYF. The DNA for the CDR3 is TGTGCCAGCAGTTCCCTACAGGGACCGATCTCTGGAAACACCATATATTTT.